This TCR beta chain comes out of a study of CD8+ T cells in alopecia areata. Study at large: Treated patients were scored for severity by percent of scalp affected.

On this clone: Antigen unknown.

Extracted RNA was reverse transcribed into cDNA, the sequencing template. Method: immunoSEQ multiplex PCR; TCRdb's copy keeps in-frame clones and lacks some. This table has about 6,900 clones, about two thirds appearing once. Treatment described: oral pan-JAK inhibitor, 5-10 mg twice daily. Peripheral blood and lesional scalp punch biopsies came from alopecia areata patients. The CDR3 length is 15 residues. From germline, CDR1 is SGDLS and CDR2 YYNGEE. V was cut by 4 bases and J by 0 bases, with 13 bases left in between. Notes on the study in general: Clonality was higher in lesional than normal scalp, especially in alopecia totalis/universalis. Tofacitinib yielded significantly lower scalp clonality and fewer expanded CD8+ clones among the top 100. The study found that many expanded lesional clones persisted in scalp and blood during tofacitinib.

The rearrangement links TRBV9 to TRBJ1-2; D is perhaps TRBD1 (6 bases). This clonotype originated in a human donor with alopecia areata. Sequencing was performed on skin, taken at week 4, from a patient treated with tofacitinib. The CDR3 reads CASSPWDTTNYGYTF. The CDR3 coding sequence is TGTGCCAGCAGCCCCTGGGACACGACTAACTATGGCTACACCTTC. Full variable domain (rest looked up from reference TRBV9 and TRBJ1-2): DSGVTQTPKHLITATGQRVTLRCSPRSGDLSVYWYQQSLDQGLQFLIQYYNGEERAKGNILERFSAQQFPDLHSELNLSSLELGDSALYFCASSPWDTTNYGYTFGSGTRLTVV.